Listed below are T cell receptor beta chains from one sample, sequenced in a study of regulatory T cells in long-lasting Graves disease. One entry per CDR3 protein, called by TCRdb with MiXCR from the multiplex PCR reads. Here the sample spans about 500,000 distinct CDR3 sequences, about 17% being singletons. This same sample was also part of a study on T cells in Graves' hyperthyroidism and ophthalmopathy.

The specimen comprised peripheral blood mononuclear cells (PBMCs), sampled at new diagnosis, from a patient treated with antithyroid drugs. The receptors here all came from a man aged 40-49 years with Graves disease. The CDR3 runs from the conserved cysteine through the conserved F or W. A D gene is named only where the DNA matches it firmly. Some rows have no size entry. The others give once, few or many, or a class for an expanded clone.

size | J | V | D | DNA | CDR3
many | TRBJ2-7 | TRBV9 | . | TGTGCCAGCAGCGCGAGGGGGTCCCTCTACGAGCAGTACTTC | CASSARGSLYEQYF
many | TRBJ1-2 | TRBV5-1 | TRBD1 | TGCGCCAGCAGCCCGGGGGGACAGGGGGCGCGTGTCTATGGCTACACCTTC | CASSPGGQGARVYGYTF
few | TRBJ1-2 | TRBV28 | TRBD1 | TGTGCCAGCAGTACAGGGGCCAACTATGGCTACACCTTC | CASSTGANYGYTF
many | TRBJ1-1 | TRBV27 | . | TGTGCCAGCAGTTTATCGGGGCGTGGGACTGAAGCTTTCTTT | CASSLSGRGTEAFF
many | TRBJ1-6 | TRBV7-8 | . | TGTGCCACTAAAGGGCGCACGGCGCATAATTCACCCCTCCACTTT | CATKGRTAHNSPLHF
many | TRBJ2-3 | TRBV29-1 | . | TGCAGCGTTGAAGTGGCAAGCACAGATACGCAGTATTTT | CSVEVASTDTQYF
few | TRBJ1-6 | TRBV7-9 | . | TGTGCCAGCAGCTCACAGGGCCCTTATAATTCACCCCTCCACTTT | CASSSQGPYNSPLHF
many | TRBJ2-1 | TRBV7-9 | TRBD2 | TGTGCCAGCAGCTTACGGGTCCGGGAGGGCTCCTACAATGAGCAGTTCTTC | CASSLRVREGSYNEQFF
. | TRBJ2-1 | TRBV12-3/TRBV12-4 | TRBD2 | TGTGCCAGCAGAGCAACTAGCGGGAGTATCGATGAGCAGTTCTTC | CASRATSGSIDEQFF
. | TRBJ2-1 | TRBV27 | TRBD1 | TGTGCCAGCAGTTTATTCTTCGGGACAGACTACAGTGAGCGGTTCTTC | CASSLFFGTDYSERFF
few | TRBJ2-1 | TRBV5-1 | . | TGCGCCAGCAGCCTCCGGGCCCCTTTTAGTGAGCAGTTCTTC | CASSLRAPFSEQFF
. | TRBJ1-4 | TRBV29-1 | TRBD1 | TGCAGCGTCGCCGGGACAGGCAATGAAAAACTGTTTTTT | CSVAGTGNEKLFF
many | TRBJ2-7 | TRBV5-1 | . | . | CASSQSFGTGNRRYF
few | TRBJ1-4 | TRBV30 | TRBD1 | TGTGCCTGGAGTTCTTCGGACAGGGTCGACGAAAAACTGTTTTTT | CAWSSSDRVDEKLFF
many | TRBJ2-5 | TRBV20-1 | TRBD2 | TGCAGTGCTAGAGATCCTGGGAAGCGGGAGGAGACCCAGTACTTC | CSARDPGKREETQYF
. | TRBJ2-5 | TRBV2 | TRBD1 | TGTGCCAGCAGTGCCTTGACAGGGCAAGAGACCCAGTACTTC | CASSALTGQETQYF
many | TRBJ2-3 | TRBV7-8 | . | TGTGCCAGCAGCAACCGGGATAGCACAGATACGCAGTATTTT | CASSNRDSTDTQYF
. | TRBJ1-5 | TRBV19 | TRBD1 | TGTGCCAGTAGCCCTACCTCCGGGACAGGGGGCGGGTGGCAGCCCCACCATTTT | CASSPTSGTGGGWQPHHF
many | TRBJ1-1 | TRBV2 | TRBD1 | TGTGCCAGCAGGGAGACAGGGAGGGGACCAGACACTGAAGCTTTCTTT | CASRETGRGPDTEAFF
. | TRBJ2-7 | TRBV6-2/TRBV6-3 | . | TGTGCCAGCAGTGAGATGATTGGCGTCCTGGGGGAGCAGTACTTC | CASSEMIGVLGEQYF
many | TRBJ1-2 | TRBV7-9 | TRBD1 | TGTGCCAGCAGCCTACGACAGGGTGAAGGCTACACCTTC | CASSLRQGEGYTF
many | TRBJ2-1 | TRBV20-1 | . | TGCAGTGCTAGAGAGGGGACTGCGAACAATGAGCAGTTCTTC | CSAREGTANNEQFF
. | TRBJ2-7 | TRBV15 | TRBD1 | TGTGCCACCAGCAGAGGAGGGCAGGGGGCGGGGGAGCAGTACTTC | CATSRGGQGAGEQYF
many | TRBJ2-2 | TRBV20-1 | TRBD2 | TGCAGTGCTAGAGATATAGGACTAGCGGGTCACACCGGGGAGCTGTTTTTT | CSARDIGLAGHTGELFF
many | TRBJ2-1 | TRBV27 | . | TGTGCCAGCAGTTTATTGATGACTGGGGCGGGCACAACCTCCCACAATGAGCAGTTCTTC | CASSLLMTGAGTTSHNEQFF
many | TRBJ2-1 | TRBV28 | . | TGTGCTACCGAAAGCGCATACTACAATGAGCAGTTCTTC | CATESAYYNEQFF
many | TRBJ2-1 | TRBV11-2 | . | TGTGCCAGCAGCTCCTACTACAATGAGCAGTTCTTC | CASSSYYNEQFF
. | TRBJ2-7 | TRBV29-1 | . | TGCAGCGTTGAAGATCGCTACGGATACGAGCAGTACTTC | CSVEDRYGYEQYF
. | TRBJ2-7 | TRBV28 | TRBD2 | TGTGCCAGCAGGGGCAGCGGGAGGGCCTACAACGAGCAGTACTTC | CASRGSGRAYNEQYF
many | TRBJ2-5 | TRBV9 | . | TGTGCCAGCAGCGTCAGCGGGACAGACCAAGAGACCCAGTACTTC | CASSVSGTDQETQYF
many | TRBJ2-5 | TRBV29-1 | . | TGCAGCGTTGAAAGGGATGTAGAGACCCAGTACTTC | CSVERDVETQYF
few | TRBJ1-1 | TRBV18 | TRBD1 | TGTGCCAGCTCACCACCGCGCCAGGGGGTTCCCCTGAACACTGAAGCTTTCTTT | CASSPPRQGVPLNTEAFF
many | TRBJ2-1 | TRBV5-1 | TRBD1 | TGCGCCAGCAGCAGGGGACAGGTCTCCTACAATGAGCAGTTCTTC | CASSRGQVSYNEQFF
many | TRBJ1-5 | TRBV12-3/TRBV12-4 | TRBD1 | TGTGCCAGCAGGAAGACAGGGGATCAGCCCCAGCATTTT | CASRKTGDQPQHF
few | TRBJ1-1 | TRBV6-1 | . | TGTGCCAGCAGCCTGGATACAGTCAAGTCTGAAGCTTTCTTT | CASSLDTVKSEAFF
. | TRBJ2-3 | TRBV30 | TRBD2 | TGTGCCTGGAGTAGGCTAGCGGGAGATACGCAGTATTTT | CAWSRLAGDTQYF
many | TRBJ2-3 | TRBV20-1 | . | TGCAGTGCCCTCAGAACCTCCCTGCGGGGCGATACGCAGTATTTT | CSALRTSLRGDTQYF
. | TRBJ2-1 | TRBV20-1 | TRBD1 | TGCAGTGCACTCCCGGGACAGGGGTTTAACAATGAGCAGTTCTTC | CSALPGQGFNNEQFF
few | TRBJ2-1 | TRBV2 | TRBD2 | TGTGCCAGCAGTGATGGGATAGCGGGAGAGGCTTCCAATGAGCAGTTCTTC | CASSDGIAGEASNEQFF
many | TRBJ2-2 | TRBV3-1 | TRBD2 | TGTGCCAGCATGAAAACGGCCGGACTAGCAGGCACCGGGGAGCTGTTTTTT | CASMKTAGLAGTGELFF
few | TRBJ1-2 | TRBV6-1 | TRBD1 | TGTGCCAGCTCCTCAGGGGGACGCTATGGCTACACCTTC | CASSSGGRYGYTF
many | TRBJ2-2 | TRBV7-2 | . | TGTGCCAGCAGCTTTAGTAGCACCGGGGAGCTGTTTTTT | CASSFSSTGELFF
many | TRBJ2-3 | TRBV7-2 | . | TGTGCCAGCAGCCTGACTAGACCGGATACGCAGTATTTT | CASSLTRPDTQYF